The clone carrying this T cell receptor (beta chain) was seen many times. The data were taken from a study of Graves' ophthalmopathy and Graves' hyperthyroidism. From RNA, the CDR3 regions of TCR beta chains were amplified and sequenced. Following a first-round RT-PCR that used HTBI primers, a second-round multiplex PCR was carried out. TCRdb ran MiXCR on the multiplex PCR reads and lists one entry per CDR3 protein. The sample yields approximately 640,000 distinct CDR3 sequences, about 38% seen once. CDR1 and CDR2 (germline): SGDLS, YYNGEE. The CDR3 covers 15 residues. Trimming cost V 2 bases and J 0 bases, with 11 bases left between them. Moderate-to-severe activity, CAS ≥3, NOSPECS ≥4 and a duration under 3 months were seen in donors with ophthalmopathy.

The sample comprised peripheral blood. V usage is TRBV9 and J usage is TRBJ1-1; tentatively, D is TRBD1 (6 bases). This sequence was found in an adult man with Graves' ophthalmopathy. The CDR3 reads CASSVGGNMNTEAFF. CDR3 DNA sequence: TGTGCCAGCAGCGTTGGGGGCAACATGAACACTGAAGCTTTCTTT.